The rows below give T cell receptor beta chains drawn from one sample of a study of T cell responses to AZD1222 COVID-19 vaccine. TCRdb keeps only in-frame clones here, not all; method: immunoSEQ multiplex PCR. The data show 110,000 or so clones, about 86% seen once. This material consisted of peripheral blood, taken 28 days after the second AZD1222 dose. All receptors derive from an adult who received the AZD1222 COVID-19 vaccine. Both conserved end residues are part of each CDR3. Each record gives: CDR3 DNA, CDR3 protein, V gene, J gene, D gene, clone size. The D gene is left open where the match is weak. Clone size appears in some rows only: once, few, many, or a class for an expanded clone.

cdr3_nt: TGTGCCAGCAGCCTACGGACAGGGGGAGTTGAGGAAGCTTTCTTT
cdr3_aa: CASSLRTGGVEEAFF
v_call: TRBV5-4
j_call: TRBJ1-1
d_call: TRBD1
clone_size: few

cdr3_nt: TGTGCCAGCAGTTATATAGAAGACGGGGCGGCTTTCTTT
cdr3_aa: CASSYIEDGAAFF
v_call: TRBV6-6
j_call: TRBJ1-1
d_call: NA
clone_size: NA

cdr3_nt: TGTGCCAGCACCCCGACGGCAGGTTTGAACACTGAAGCTTTCTTT
cdr3_aa: CASTPTAGLNTEAFF
v_call: TRBV3-1/TRBV3-2
j_call: TRBJ1-1
d_call: NA
clone_size: NA

cdr3_nt: TGTGCCAGCAGCTTAGATCAGGGTGGCTATGGCTACACCTTC
cdr3_aa: CASSLDQGGYGYTF
v_call: TRBV7-2
j_call: TRBJ1-2
d_call: NA
clone_size: NA

cdr3_nt: TGTGCCAGTCGGTGGACAGAAAACTATGGCTACACCTTC
cdr3_aa: CASRWTENYGYTF
v_call: TRBV19
j_call: TRBJ1-2
d_call: NA
clone_size: once

cdr3_nt: TGTGCCAGCAGCTTAAGACAGGGGAACGCTAACTATGGCTACACCTTC
cdr3_aa: CASSLRQGNANYGYTF
v_call: TRBV13
j_call: TRBJ1-2
d_call: TRBD1
clone_size: NA

cdr3_nt: TGCGCCAGCAGTCTCCAGGGGGATGGCTACACCTTC
cdr3_aa: CASSLQGDGYTF
v_call: TRBV5-1
j_call: TRBJ1-2
d_call: TRBD1
clone_size: NA

cdr3_nt: TGTGCCAGCTCACCACTTAATCCAAGGGGGCTCACTAATGAAAAACTGTTTTTT
cdr3_aa: CASSPLNPRGLTNEKLFF
v_call: TRBV18
j_call: TRBJ1-4
d_call: TRBD1
clone_size: NA

cdr3_nt: TGTGCCAGCAGCTTGACAGGCTCTGGAAACACCATATATTTT
cdr3_aa: CASSLTGSGNTIYF
v_call: TRBV5-4
j_call: TRBJ1-3
d_call: NA
clone_size: NA

cdr3_nt: TGTGCCATCAGTGAGTCCGAGGGCGGCTACACCTTC
cdr3_aa: CAISESEGGYTF
v_call: TRBV10-3
j_call: TRBJ1-2
d_call: NA
clone_size: NA

cdr3_nt: TGTGCCAGCAGCCCAATTAATACCAGGTCTATAGGCGAGACCCAGTACTTC
cdr3_aa: CASSPINTRSIGETQYF
v_call: TRBV7-8
j_call: TRBJ2-5
d_call: NA
clone_size: NA

cdr3_nt: TGTGCCAGCAGCTTAGTAGCGGGGGGCTACGAGCAGTACTTC
cdr3_aa: CASSLVAGGYEQYF
v_call: TRBV7-2
j_call: TRBJ2-7
d_call: TRBD2
clone_size: NA

cdr3_nt: TGCGCCAGCAGCTCCGGGACTAACCCGGATACGCAGTATTTT
cdr3_aa: CASSSGTNPDTQYF
v_call: TRBV5-1
j_call: TRBJ2-3
d_call: TRBD2
clone_size: NA

cdr3_nt: TGTGCCAGCAGCTTACAATATTCTGAGACCCAGTACTTC
cdr3_aa: CASSLQYSETQYF
v_call: TRBV7-3
j_call: TRBJ2-5
d_call: NA
clone_size: NA

cdr3_nt: TGTGCCAGTAGCCCGGGGGCCACCGGGGAGCTGTTTTTT
cdr3_aa: CASSPGATGELFF
v_call: TRBV19
j_call: TRBJ2-2
d_call: NA
clone_size: NA